The clone carrying this T cell receptor (beta chain) occurred a few times. PCRs each included synthetic TCR analog templates spiked in. Sequencing used immunoSEQ multiplex PCR; TCRdb keeps in-frame clones, though not all of them. The sample includes approximately 79,000 clones, 70% to 90% of them seen just once. As to time point: pretreatment peripheral blood. The data stem from a study of PD-L1 blockade in urothelial cancer. The junction had 1 base not matched to a gene; V was cut back by 5 bases and J by 5 bases. Germline CDR1 MNHEY, CDR2 SVGAGI. CDR3 length: 13 residues. This sequence originates from a man aged 40-50 years with urothelial cancer. V and J are TRBV6-5 and TRBJ1-1, with 11 positions matching TRBD1. The specimen comprised PBMCs, sampled around atezolizumab (anti-PD-L1) treatment. CDR3: CASSGTGGTEAFF. CDR3 DNA sequence: TGTGCCAGCAGTGGGACAGGGGGAACTGAAGCTTTCTTT.